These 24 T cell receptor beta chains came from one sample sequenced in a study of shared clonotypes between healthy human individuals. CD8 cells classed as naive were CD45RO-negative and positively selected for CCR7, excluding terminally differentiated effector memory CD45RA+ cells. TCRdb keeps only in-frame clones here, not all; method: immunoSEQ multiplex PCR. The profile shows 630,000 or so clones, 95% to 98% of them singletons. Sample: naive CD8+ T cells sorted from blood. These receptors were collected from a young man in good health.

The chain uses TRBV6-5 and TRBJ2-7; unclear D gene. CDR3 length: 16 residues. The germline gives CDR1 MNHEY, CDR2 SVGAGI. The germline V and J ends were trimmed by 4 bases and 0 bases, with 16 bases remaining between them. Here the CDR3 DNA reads TGTGCCAGCAGTTCCTCGTGGCAAGACCCCTCCTACGAGCAGTACTTC. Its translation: CASSSSWQDPSYEQYF.

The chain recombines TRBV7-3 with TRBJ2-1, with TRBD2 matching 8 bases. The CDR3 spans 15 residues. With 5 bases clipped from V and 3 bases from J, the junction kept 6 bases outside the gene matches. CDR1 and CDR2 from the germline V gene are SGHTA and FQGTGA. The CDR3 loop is CASSESGTSYNEQFF. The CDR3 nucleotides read TGTGCCAGCAGCGAGTCCGGGACTAGCTACAATGAGCAGTTCTTC. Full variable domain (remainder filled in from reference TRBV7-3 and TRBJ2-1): GAGVSQTPSNKVTEKGKYVELRCDPISGHTALYWYRQSLGQGPEFLIYFQGTGAADDSGLPNDRFFAVRPEGSVSTLKIQRTERGDSAVYLCASSESGTSYNEQFFGPGTRLTVL.

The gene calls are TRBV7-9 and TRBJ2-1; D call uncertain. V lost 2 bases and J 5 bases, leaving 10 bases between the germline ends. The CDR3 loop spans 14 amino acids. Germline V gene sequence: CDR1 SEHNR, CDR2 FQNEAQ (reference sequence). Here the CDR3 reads CASSLLVQNNEQFF. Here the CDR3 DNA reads TGTGCCAGCAGCTTACTAGTACAGAACAATGAGCAGTTCTTC. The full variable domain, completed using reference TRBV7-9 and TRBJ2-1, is DTGVSQNPRHKITKRGQNVTFRCDPISEHNRLYWYRQTLGQGPEFLTYFQNEAQLEKSRLLSDRFSAERPKGSFSTLEIQRTEQGDSAMYLCASSLLVQNNEQFFGPGTRLTVL.

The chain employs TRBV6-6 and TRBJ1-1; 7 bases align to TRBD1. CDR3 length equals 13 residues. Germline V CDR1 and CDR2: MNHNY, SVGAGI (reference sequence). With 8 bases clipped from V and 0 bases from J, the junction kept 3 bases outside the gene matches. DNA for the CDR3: TGTGCCAGCCTTACAGGGGTGAACACTGAAGCTTTCTTT. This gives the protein CASLTGVNTEAFF.

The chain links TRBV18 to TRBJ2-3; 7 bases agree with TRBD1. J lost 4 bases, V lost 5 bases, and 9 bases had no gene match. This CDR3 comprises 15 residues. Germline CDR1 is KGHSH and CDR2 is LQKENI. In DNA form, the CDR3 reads TGTGCCAGCTCAGGGGACAGCGACCGGGCAGATACGCAGTATTTT. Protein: CASSGDSDRADTQYF.

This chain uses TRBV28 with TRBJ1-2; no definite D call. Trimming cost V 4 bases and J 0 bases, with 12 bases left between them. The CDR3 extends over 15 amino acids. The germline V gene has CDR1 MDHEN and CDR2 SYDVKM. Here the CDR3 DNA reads TGTGCCAGCAGTTCCGACTCCATATCTAACTATGGCTACACCTTC. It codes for CASSSDSISNYGYTF.

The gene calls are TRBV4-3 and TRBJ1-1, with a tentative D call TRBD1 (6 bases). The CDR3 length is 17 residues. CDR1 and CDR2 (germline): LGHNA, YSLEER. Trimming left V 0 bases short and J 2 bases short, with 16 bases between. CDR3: CASSQESGTLLNTEAFF. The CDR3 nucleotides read TGCGCCAGCAGCCAAGAGTCCGGGACATTACTAAACACTGAAGCTTTCTTT.

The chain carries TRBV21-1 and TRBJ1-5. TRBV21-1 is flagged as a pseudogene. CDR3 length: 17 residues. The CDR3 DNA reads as TGTGCCAGCAGCGGGAGCAGGGAAAGGGCTAGCAATCAGCCCCAGCATTTT. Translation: CASSGSRERASNQPQHF.

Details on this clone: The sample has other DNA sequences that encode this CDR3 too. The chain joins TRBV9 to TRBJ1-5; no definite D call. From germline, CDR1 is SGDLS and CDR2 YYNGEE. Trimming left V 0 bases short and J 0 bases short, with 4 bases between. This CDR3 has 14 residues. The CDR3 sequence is CASSVGYSNQPQHF. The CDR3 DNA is TGTGCCAGCAGCGTAGGATATAGCAATCAGCCCCAGCATTTT.

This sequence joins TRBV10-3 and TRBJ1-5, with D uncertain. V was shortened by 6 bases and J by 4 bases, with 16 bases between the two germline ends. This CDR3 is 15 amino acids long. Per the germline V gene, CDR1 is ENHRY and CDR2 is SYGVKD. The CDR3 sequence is CAISEEGSGNQPQHF. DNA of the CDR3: TGTGCCATCAGCGAAGAGGGTTCGGGTAATCAGCCCCAGCATTTT.

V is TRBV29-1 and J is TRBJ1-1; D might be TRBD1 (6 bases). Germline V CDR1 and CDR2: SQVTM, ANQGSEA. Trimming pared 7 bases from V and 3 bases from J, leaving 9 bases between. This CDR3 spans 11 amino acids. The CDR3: CSGTGYTEAFF. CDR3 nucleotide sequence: TGCAGCGGAACAGGGTACACTGAAGCTTTCTTT.

The CDR3 loop reads CASSMRLAGTYEQYF. CDR3 DNA: TGTGCCAGCAGCATGAGACTAGCGGGGACCTACGAGCAGTACTTC. The chain uses TRBV7-8 and TRBJ2-7; 11 bases align to TRBD2. CDR1 is SGHVS and CDR2 is FQNEAQ in the germline V gene. The CDR3 is 15 residues long. V lost 5 bases, J lost 2 bases, and 5 bases stayed unmatched.

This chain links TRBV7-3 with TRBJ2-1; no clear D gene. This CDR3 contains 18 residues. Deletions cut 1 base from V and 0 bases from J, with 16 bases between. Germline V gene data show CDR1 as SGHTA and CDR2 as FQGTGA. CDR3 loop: CASSLRRVRASSYNEQFF. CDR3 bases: TGTGCCAGCAGCTTAAGAAGGGTCCGGGCCAGCTCCTACAATGAGCAGTTCTTC.

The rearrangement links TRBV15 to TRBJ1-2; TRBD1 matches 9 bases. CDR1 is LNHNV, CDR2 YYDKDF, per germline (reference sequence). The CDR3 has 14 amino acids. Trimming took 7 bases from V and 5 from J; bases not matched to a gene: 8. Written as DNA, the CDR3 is TGTGCCACCACCTACAGGGGGCGAGAATATGGCTACACCTTC. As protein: CATTYRGREYGYTF.

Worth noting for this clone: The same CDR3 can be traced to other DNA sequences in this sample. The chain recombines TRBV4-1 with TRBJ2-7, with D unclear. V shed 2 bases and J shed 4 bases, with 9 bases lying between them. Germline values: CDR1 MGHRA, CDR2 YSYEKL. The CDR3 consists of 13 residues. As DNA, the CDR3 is TGCGCCAGCAGCCAATGGGTCGGATACGAGCAGTACTTC. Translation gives CASSQWVGYEQYF.

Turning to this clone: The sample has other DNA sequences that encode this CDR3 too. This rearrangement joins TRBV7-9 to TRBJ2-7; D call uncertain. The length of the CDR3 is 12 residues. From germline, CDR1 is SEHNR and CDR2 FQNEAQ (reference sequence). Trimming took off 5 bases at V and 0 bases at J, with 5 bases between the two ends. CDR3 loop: CASSAVSYEQYF. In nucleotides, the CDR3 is TGTGCCAGCAGCGCCGTCTCCTACGAGCAGTACTTC.

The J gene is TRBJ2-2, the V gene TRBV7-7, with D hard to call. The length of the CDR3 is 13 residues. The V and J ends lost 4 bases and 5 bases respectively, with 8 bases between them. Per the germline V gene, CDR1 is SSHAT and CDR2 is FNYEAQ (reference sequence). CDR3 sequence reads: CASSWELTGELFF. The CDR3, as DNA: TGTGCCAGCAGCTGGGAATTGACCGGGGAGCTGTTTTTT. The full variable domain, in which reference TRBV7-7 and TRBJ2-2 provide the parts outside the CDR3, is GAGVSQSPRYKVTKRGQDVTLRCDPISSHATLYWYQQALGQGPEFLTYFNYEAQPDKSGLPSDRFSAERPEGSISTLTIQRTEQRDSAMYRCASSWELTGELFFGEGSRLTVL.

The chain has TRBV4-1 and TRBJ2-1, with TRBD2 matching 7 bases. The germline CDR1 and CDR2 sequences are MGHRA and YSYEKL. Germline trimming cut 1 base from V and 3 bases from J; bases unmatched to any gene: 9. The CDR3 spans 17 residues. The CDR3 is CASSQALASGLYNEQFF. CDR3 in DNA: TGCGCCAGCAGCCAAGCGCTGGCTAGCGGTCTCTACAATGAGCAGTTCTTC.

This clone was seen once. CDR3: CASTPEGGPRETQYF. The CDR3 DNA is TGTGCCAGCACCCCTGAGGGAGGGCCTCGAGAGACCCAGTACTTC. The chain links TRBV9 to TRBJ2-5, with 7 bases identical to TRBD2. Trimming removed 6 bases from V and 4 bases from J; junction bases left unmatched: 12. The CDR3 has 15 amino acids. CDR1 and CDR2 from the germline V gene are SGDLS and YYNGEE.

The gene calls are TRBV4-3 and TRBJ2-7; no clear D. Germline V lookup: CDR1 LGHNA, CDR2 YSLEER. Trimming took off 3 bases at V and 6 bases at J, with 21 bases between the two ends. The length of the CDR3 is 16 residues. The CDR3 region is CASSQSLSDGSPEQYF. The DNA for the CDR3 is TGCGCCAGCAGCCAGTCTCTCTCGGACGGATCCCCCGAGCAGTACTTC.

Here the CDR3 DNA reads TGTGCCAGCAGCTTAACGGCAGGGGCCGGAGAGACCCAGTACTTC. The encoded protein is CASSLTAGAGETQYF. V usage is TRBV7-9 and J usage is TRBJ2-5; tentative D call: TRBD1 (6 bases). V was cut by 2 bases and J by 4 bases, with 14 bases left in between. This CDR3 is built from 15 residues. Germline CDR1 reads SEHNR; CDR2 reads FQNEAQ (reference sequence).

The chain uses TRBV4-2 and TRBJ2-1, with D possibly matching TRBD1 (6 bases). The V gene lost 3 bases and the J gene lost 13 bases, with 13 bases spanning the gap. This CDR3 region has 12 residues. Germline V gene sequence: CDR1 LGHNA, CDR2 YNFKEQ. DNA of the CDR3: TGTGCCAGCAGCCACGGACAGAATAAACAGTTCTTC. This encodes CASSHGQNKQFF.

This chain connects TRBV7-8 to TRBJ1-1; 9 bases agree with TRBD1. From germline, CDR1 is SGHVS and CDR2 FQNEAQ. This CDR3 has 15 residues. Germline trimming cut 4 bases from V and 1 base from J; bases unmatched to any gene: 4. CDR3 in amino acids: CASSSGDRANTEAFF. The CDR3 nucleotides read TGTGCCAGCAGCTCCGGGGACAGGGCGAACACTGAAGCTTTCTTT.

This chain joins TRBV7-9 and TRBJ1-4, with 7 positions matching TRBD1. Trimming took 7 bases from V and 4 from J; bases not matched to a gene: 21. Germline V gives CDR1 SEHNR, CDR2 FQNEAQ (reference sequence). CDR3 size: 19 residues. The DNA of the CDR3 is TGTGCCAGCACCGCTTATCTACGATTCGCCGGGACAGATAATGAAAAACTGTTTTTT. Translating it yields CASTAYLRFAGTDNEKLFF.